This TCR beta chain was sequenced in a study of technical replicates of blood from a few donors (dated by TCRdb to the late 2010s). Library generation was performed with the immunoSEQ multiplex PCR assay. TCRdb's version of the immuneACCESS table is confined to in-frame rearrangements and falls short of the full clone set. An unresolved V gene accounts for under half of the shortfall where checked; the remainder is of unknown origin. This sample comprises roughly 100,000 clones, around 96% of them detected only once. In total, the top ten clones hold less than 0.45% of the sample. The CDR1 and CDR2 encoded by the germline V gene are SGHDN and FVKESK. The CDR3 goes from the cysteine to the phenylalanine over 14 residues. Of the read, only the CDR3 DNA is kept; its 42 bases are in frame from base 1. V is trimmed back by 4 bases and J by 7 bases, and the junction contains 5 bases that no gene match accounts for.

About this clone itself: It has no known antigen specificity. Base quality data are lacking; no much larger clone is found one base away.

The specimen sequenced was T cells isolated from PBMCs. Recombination joined TRBV14 with TRBJ2-7, and TRBD2 aligns with 12 junction nucleotides. This receptor was identified in a human donor in good health. The DNA sequence reads TGTGCCAGCAGCCCGACTAGCGGGAGTGGAGAGCAGTACTTC. Protein translation: CASSPTSGSGEQYF.